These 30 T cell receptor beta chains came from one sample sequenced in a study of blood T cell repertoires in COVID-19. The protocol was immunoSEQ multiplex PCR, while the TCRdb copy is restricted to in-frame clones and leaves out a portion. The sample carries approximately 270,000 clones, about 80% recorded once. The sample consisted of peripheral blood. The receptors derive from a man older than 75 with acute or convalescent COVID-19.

DNA for the CDR3: TGCGCCAGCAGCCAAGCACCCGGGACAGGGAACACTGAAGCTTTCTTT. It encodes CASSQAPGTGNTEAFF. J is TRBJ1-1 and V is TRBV4-1, with 8 nucleotides matching TRBD1. The germline V gene has CDR1 MGHRA and CDR2 YSYEKL. Trimming took 1 base from V and 1 from J; bases not matched to a gene: 5. There are 16 residues in the CDR3.

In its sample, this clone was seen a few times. The CDR3 nucleotides read TGTGCCACCAGGGGGACAGGGAGAGGTACCGGGGAGCTGTTTTTT. It yields the protein CATRGTGRGTGELFF. The rearrangement joins TRBV24-1 to TRBJ2-2; 9 bases line up with TRBD1. Germline V gene lookup returns CDR1 KGHDR and CDR2 SFDVKD. This CDR3 spans 15 amino acids. The V segment lost 7 bases and the J segment 5 bases; nucleotides outside the gene matches: 7.

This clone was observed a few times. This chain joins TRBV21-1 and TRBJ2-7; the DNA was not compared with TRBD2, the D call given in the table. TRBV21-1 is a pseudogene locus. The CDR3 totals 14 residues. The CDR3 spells CASSRTSVLWEQYF. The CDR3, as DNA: TGTGCCAGCAGCCGCACGAGCGTTCTTTGGGAGCAGTACTTC.

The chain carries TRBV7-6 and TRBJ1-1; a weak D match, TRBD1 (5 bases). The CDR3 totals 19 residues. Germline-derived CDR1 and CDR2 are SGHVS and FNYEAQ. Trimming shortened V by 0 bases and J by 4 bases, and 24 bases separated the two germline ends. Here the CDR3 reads CASSLAVLGRANWVTEAFF. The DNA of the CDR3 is TGTGCCAGCAGCTTAGCGGTCTTAGGCAGGGCTAATTGGGTCACTGAAGCTTTCTTT.

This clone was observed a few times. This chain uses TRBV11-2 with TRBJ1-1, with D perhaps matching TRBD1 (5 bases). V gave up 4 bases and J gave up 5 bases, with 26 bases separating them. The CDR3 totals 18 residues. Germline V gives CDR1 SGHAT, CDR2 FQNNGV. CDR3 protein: CASSSPQILRPGRTEAFF. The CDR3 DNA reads TGTGCCAGCAGCTCCCCCCAAATCCTAAGGCCAGGGCGGACTGAAGCTTTCTTT.

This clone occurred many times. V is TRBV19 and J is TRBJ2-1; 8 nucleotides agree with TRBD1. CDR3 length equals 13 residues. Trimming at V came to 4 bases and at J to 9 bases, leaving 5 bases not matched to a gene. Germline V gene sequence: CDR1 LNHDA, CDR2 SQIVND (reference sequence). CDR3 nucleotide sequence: TGTGCCAGTAGTACTCTCGACAGGGGTGAGCAGTTCTTC. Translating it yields CASSTLDRGEQFF.

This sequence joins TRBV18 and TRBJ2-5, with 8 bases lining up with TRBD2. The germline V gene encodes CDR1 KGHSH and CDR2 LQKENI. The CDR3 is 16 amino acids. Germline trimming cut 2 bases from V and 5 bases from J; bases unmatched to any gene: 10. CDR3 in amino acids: CASSPASSGIGETQYF. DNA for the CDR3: TGTGCCAGCTCACCAGCGAGTAGCGGGATCGGGGAGACCCAGTACTTC. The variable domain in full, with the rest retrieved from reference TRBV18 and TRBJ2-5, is NAGVMQNPRHLVRRRGQEARLRCSPMKGHSHVYWYRQLPEEGLKFMVYLQKENIIDESGMPKERFSAEFPKEGPSILRIQQVVRGDSAAYFCASSPASSGIGETQYFGPGTRLLVL.

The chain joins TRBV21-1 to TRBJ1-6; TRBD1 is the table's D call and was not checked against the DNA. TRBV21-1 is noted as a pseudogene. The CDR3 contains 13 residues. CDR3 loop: CATMGTLYSPLHF. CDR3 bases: TGTGCCACCATGGGGACATTATACTCACCCCTCCACTTT.

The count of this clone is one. CDR3: CASSARVGRNNSPLHF. In DNA, the CDR3 is TGTGCCAGCAGCGCCCGGGTGGGGCGAAATAATTCACCCCTCCACTTT. This rearrangement joins TRBV11-2 to TRBJ1-6, with D perhaps matching TRBD1 (5 bases). CDR1 and CDR2 (germline): SGHAT, FQNNGV. This CDR3 contains 16 residues. Trimming cost V 5 bases and J 5 bases, with 16 bases left between them.

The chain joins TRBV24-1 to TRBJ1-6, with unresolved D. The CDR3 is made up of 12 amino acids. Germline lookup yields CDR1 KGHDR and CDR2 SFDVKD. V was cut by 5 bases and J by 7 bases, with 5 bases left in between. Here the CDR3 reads CATSAPNSPLHF. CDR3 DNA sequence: TGTGCCACCAGTGCTCCGAATTCACCCCTCCACTTT.

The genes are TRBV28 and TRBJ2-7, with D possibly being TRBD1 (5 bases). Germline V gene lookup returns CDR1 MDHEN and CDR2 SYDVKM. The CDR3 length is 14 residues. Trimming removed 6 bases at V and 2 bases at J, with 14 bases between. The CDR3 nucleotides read TGTGCCAGCAGCTCAGGGATGAGAACCTACGAGCAGTACTTC. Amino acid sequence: CASSSGMRTYEQYF.

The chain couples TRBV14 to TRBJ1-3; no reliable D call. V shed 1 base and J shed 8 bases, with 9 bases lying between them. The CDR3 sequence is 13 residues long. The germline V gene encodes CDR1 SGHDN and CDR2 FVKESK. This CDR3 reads CASSQVRRHTIYF. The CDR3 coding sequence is TGTGCCAGCAGCCAAGTCAGGAGGCACACCATATATTTT.

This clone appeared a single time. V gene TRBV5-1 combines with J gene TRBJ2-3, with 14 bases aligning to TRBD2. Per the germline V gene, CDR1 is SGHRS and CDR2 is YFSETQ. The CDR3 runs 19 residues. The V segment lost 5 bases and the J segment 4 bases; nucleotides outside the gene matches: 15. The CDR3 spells CASSHGLAGGPAVADTQYF. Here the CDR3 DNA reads TGCGCCAGCAGTCATGGACTAGCGGGGGGCCCTGCGGTGGCAGATACGCAGTATTTT.

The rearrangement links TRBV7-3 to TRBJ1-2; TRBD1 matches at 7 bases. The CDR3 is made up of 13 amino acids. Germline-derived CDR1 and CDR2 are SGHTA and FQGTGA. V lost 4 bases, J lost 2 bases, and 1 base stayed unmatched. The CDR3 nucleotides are TGTGCCAGCAGCTCGGGACAGAACTATGGCTACACCTTC. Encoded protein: CASSSGQNYGYTF.

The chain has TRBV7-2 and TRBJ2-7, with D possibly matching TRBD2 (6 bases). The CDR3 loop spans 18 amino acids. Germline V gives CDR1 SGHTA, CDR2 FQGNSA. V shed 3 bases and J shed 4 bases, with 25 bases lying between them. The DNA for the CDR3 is TGTGCCAGCAGCTTCGCCCCCACGGGACTCGTTCCCCTTTACGAGCAGTACTTC. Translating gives CASSFAPTGLVPLYEQYF.

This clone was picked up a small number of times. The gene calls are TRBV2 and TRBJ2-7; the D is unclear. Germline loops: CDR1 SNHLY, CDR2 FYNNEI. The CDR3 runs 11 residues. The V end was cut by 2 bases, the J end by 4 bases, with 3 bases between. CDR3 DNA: TGTGCCAGCAGTGAAATATACGAGCAGTACTTC. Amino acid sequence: CASSEIYEQYF.

This chain's CDR3 is CASSKPGQGRSPLHF. The CDR3 DNA sequence: TGTGCCAGCAGCAAACCGGGACAGGGGAGGTCACCCCTCCACTTT. This chain links TRBV27 with TRBJ1-6; 10 nucleotides match TRBD1. This CDR3 region has 15 residues. The germline V gene encodes CDR1 MNHEY and CDR2 SMNVEV (reference sequence). V lost 6 bases and J lost 10; bases outside the gene matches: 9.

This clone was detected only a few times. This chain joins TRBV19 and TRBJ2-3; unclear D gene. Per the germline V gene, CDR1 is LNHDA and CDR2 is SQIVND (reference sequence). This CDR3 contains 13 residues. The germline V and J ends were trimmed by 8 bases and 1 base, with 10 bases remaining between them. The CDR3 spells CASYELGTDTQYF. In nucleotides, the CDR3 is TGTGCCAGTTACGAACTTGGCACAGATACGCAGTATTTT.

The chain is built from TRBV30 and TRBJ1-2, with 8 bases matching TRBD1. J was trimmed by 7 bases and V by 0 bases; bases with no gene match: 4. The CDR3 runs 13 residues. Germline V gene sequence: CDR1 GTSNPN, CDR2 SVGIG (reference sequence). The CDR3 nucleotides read TGTGCCTGGAGTGTAGGGGGACAGGTTGGCTACACCTTC. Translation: CAWSVGGQVGYTF.

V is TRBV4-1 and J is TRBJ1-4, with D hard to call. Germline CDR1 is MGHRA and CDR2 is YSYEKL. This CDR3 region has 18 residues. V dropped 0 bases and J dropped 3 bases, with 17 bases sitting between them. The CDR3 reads CASSQDRVRVRANEKLFF. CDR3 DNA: TGCGCCAGCAGCCAAGATCGAGTGAGGGTGCGTGCTAATGAAAAACTGTTTTTT.

DNA for the CDR3: TGTGCCATCAGTCCCGGGACAGTGTCCTACGAGCAGTACTTC. This translates into CAISPGTVSYEQYF. The rearrangement uses TRBV10-3 and TRBJ2-7; the match to TRBD1 covers 7 bases. This CDR3 region has 14 residues. The ends lost 5 bases at V and 1 base at J; junction bases unmatched: 5. The germline CDR1 and CDR2 sequences are ENHRY and SYGVKD.

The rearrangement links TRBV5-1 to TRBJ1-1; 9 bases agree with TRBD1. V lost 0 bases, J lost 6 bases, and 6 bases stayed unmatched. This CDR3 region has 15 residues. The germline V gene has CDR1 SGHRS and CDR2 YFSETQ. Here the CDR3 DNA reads TGCGCCAGCAGCTTGGTCGCCGGGACAGGGCCTGAAGCTTTCTTT. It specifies CASSLVAGTGPEAFF.

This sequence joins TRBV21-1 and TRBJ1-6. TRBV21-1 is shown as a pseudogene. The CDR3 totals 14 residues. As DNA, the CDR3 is TGTGCCAGCAGGGTCCTGAGGGTCCAATCACCCCTCCACTTT. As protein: CASRVLRVQSPLHF.

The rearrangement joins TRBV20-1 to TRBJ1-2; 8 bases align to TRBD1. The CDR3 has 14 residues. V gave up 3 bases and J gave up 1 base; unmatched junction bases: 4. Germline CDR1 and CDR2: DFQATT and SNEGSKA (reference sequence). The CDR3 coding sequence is TGCAGTGCTAGTGGGGGACAGGATAACTATGGCTACACCTTC. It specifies CSASGGQDNYGYTF.

In nucleotides, the CDR3 is TGTGCCATTATTGCGGGCAGTACTGAAGCTTTCTTT. Its protein is CAIIAGSTEAFF. V and J are TRBV10-3 and TRBJ1-1; no definite D call. Trimming removed 9 bases at V and 5 bases at J, with 13 bases between. The germline CDR1 and CDR2 sequences are ENHRY and SYGVKD. The CDR3 loop spans 12 amino acids.

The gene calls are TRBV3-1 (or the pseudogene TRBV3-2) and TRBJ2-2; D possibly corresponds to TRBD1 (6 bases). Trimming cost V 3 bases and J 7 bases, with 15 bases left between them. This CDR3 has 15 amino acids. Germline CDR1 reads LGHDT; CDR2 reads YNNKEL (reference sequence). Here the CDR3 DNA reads TGTGCCAGCAGCCACTCGGACAGAATGGACGGGGAGCTGTTTTTT. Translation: CASSHSDRMDGELFF.

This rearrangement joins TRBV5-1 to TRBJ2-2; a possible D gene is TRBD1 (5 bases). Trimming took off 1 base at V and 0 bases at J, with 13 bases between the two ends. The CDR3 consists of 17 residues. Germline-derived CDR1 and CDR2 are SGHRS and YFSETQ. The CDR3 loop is CASSLSQGPANTGELFF. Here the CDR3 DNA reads TGCGCCAGCAGCTTGTCCCAGGGCCCAGCGAACACCGGGGAGCTGTTTTTT.

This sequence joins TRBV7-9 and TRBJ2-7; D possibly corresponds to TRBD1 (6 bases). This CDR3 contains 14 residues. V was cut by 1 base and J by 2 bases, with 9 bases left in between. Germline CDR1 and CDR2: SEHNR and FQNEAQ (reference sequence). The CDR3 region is CASSLGRGAYEQYF. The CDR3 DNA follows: TGTGCCAGCAGCTTAGGCAGGGGAGCCTACGAGCAGTACTTC.

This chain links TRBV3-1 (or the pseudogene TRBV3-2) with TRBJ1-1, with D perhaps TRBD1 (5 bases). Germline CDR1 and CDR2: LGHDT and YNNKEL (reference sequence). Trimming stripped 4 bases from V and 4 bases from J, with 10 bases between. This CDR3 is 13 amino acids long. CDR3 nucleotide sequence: TGTGCCAGCAGCCCAGGGTCGGGCACTGAAGCTTTCTTT. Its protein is CASSPGSGTEAFF.

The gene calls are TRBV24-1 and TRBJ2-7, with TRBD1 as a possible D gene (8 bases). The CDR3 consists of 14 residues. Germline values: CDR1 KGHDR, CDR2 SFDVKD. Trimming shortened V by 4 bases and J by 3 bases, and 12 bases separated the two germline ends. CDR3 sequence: CATSEAGQDYEQYF. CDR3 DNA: TGTGCCACCAGTGAAGCGGGACAGGACTACGAGCAGTACTTC.